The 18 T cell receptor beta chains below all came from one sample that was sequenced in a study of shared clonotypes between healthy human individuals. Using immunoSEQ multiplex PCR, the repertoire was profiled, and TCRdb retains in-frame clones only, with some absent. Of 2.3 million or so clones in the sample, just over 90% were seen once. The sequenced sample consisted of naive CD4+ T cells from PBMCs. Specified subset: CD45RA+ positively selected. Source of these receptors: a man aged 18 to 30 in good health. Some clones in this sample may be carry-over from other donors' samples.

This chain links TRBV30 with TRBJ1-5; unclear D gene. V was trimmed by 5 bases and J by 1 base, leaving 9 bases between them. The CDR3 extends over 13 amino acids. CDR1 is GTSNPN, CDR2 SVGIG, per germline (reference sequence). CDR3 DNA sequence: TGTGCCTGGGGCTCGACGAGCAATCAGCCCCAGCATTTT. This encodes CAWGSTSNQPQHF. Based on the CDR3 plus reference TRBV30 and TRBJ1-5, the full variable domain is SQTIHQWPATLVQPVGSPLSLECTVEGTSNPNLYWYRQAAGRGLQLLFYSVGIGQISSEVPQNLSASRPQDRQFILSSKKLLLSDSGFYLCAWGSTSNQPQHFGDGTRLSIL.

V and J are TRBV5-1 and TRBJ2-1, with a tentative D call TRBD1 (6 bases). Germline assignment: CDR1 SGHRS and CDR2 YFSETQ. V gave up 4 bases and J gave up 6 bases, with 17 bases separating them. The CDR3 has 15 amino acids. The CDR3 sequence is CASSPGHRQANEQFF. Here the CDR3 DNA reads TGCGCCAGCAGCCCGGGACACCGGCAGGCCAATGAGCAGTTCTTC.

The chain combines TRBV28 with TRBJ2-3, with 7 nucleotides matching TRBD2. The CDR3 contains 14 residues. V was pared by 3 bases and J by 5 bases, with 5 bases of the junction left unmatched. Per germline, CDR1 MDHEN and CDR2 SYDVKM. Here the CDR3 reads CASSFGGGKDTQYF. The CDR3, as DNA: TGTGCCAGCAGTTTTGGGGGGGGTAAAGATACGCAGTATTTT. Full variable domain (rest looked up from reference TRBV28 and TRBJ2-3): DVKVTQSSRYLVKRTGEKVFLECVQDMDHENMFWYRQDPGLGLRLIYFSYDVKMKEKGDIPEGYSVSREKKERFSLILESASTNQTSMYLCASSFGGGKDTQYFGPGTRLTVL.

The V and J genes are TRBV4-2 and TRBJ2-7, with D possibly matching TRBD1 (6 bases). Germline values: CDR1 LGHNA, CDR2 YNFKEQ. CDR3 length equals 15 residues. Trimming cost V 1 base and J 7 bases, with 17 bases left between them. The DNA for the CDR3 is TGTGCCAGCAGCCAAGGGTGGGCGCAAGGGGGAGAGCAGTACTTC. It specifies CASSQGWAQGGEQYF.

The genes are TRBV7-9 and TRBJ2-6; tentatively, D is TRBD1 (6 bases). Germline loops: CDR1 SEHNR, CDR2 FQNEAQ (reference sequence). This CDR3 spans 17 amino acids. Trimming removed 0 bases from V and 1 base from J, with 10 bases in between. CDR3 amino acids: CASSLAWTDSGANVLTF. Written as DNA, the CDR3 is TGTGCCAGCAGCTTAGCCTGGACAGATTCTGGGGCCAACGTCCTGACTTTC.

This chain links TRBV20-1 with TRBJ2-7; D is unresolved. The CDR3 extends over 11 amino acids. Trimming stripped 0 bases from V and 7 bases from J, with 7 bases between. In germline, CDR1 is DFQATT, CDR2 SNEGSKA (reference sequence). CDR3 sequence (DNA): TGCAGTGCTAGAGACCCCGGGGAGCAGTACTTC. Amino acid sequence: CSARDPGEQYF.

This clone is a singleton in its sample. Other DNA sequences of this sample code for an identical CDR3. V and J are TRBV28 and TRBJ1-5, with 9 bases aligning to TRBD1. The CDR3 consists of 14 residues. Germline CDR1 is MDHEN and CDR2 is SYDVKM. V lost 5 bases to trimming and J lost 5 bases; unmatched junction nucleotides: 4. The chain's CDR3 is CASSPTGGYQPQHF. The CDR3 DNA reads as TGTGCCAGCAGTCCTACAGGGGGCTATCAGCCCCAGCATTTT. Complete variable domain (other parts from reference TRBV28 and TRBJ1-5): DVKVTQSSRYLVKRTGEKVFLECVQDMDHENMFWYRQDPGLGLRLIYFSYDVKMKEKGDIPEGYSVSREKKERFSLILESASTNQTSMYLCASSPTGGYQPQHFGDGTRLSIL.

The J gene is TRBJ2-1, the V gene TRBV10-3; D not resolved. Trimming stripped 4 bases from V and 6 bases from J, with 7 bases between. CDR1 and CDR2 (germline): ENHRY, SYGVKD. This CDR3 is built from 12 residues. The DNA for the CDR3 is TGTGCCATCAGTGCCGCGTTCAATGAGCAGTTCTTC. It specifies CAISAAFNEQFF.

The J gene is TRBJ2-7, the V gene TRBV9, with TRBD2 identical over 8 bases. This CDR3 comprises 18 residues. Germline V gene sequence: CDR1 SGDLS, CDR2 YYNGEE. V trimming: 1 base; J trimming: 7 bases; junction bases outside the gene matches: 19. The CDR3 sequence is CASSVSPTSEAGDGEQYF. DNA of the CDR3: TGTGCCAGCAGCGTAAGCCCCACCTCCGAAGCGGGAGATGGGGAGCAGTACTTC.

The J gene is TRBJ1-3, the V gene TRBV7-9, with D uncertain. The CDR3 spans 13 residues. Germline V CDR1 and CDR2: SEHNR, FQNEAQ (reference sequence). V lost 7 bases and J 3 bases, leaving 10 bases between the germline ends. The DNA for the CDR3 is TGTGCCAGCACCGGCGCGGGTGGAAACACCATATATTTT. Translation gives CASTGAGGNTIYF.

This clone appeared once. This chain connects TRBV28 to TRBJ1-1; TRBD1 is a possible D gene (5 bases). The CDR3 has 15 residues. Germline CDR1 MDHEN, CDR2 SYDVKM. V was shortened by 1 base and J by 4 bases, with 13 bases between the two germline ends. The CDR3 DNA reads TGTGCCAGCAGTTTATCAATTCAGGGTTCCACTGAAGCTTTCTTT. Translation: CASSLSIQGSTEAFF.

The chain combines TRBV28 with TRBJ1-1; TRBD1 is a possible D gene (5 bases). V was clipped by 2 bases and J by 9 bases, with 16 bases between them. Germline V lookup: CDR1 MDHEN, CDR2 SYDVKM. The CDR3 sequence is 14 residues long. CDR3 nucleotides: TGTGCCAGCAGTTTAAGGGCAGGGAACCTGCAAGCTTTCTTT. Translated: CASSLRAGNLQAFF.

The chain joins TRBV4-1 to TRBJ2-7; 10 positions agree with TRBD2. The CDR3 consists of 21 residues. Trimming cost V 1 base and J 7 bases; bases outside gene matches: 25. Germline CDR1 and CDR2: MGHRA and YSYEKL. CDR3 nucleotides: TGCGCCAGCAGCCAAGGAATGGACACGCCAAGAATTAGCGGGAGGAGGGGGGAGCAGTACTTC. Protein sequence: CASSQGMDTPRISGRRGEQYF.

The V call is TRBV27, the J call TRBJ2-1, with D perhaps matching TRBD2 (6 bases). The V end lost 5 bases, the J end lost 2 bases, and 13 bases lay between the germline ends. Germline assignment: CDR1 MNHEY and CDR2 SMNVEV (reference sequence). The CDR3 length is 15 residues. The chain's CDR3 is CASSGDSRTYNEQFF. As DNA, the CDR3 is TGTGCCAGCAGTGGGGACTCAAGAACCTACAATGAGCAGTTCTTC.

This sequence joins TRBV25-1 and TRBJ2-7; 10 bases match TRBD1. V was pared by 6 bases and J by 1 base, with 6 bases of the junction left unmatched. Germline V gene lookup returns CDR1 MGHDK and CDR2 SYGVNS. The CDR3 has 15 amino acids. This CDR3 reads CASSTSGQGSYEQYF. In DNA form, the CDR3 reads TGTGCCAGCAGCACATCGGGACAGGGGTCCTACGAGCAGTACTTC.

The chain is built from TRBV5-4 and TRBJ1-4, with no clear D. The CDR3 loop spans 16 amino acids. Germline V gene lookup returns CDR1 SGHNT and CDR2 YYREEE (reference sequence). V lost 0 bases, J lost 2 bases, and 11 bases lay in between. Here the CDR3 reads CASSLAAGRTNEKLFF. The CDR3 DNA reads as TGTGCCAGCAGCTTGGCCGCGGGGAGGACTAATGAAAAACTGTTTTTT.

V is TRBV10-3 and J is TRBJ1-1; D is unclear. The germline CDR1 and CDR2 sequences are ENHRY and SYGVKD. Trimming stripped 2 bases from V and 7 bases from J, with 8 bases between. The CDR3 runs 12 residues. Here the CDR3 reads CAISEDAVEAFF. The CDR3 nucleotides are TGTGCCATCAGTGAGGACGCCGTTGAAGCTTTCTTT.

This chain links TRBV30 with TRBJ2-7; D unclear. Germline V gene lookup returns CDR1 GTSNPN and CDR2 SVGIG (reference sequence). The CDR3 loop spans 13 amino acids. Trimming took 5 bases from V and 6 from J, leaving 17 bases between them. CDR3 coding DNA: TGTGCCTGGTCCGTCCAGGCGATCCCCGAGCAGTACTTC. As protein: CAWSVQAIPEQYF. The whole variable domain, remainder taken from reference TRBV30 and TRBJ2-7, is SQTIHQWPATLVQPVGSPLSLECTVEGTSNPNLYWYRQAAGRGLQLLFYSVGIGQISSEVPQNLSASRPQDRQFILSSKKLLLSDSGFYLCAWSVQAIPEQYFGPGTRLTVT.